The present entry profiles one T cell receptor beta chain with its context. This clonotype appeared many times. The antigen it recognizes is unknown. Qualities for individual bases were not recorded, and no much larger clone is one base off. This record comes from a study of CD8 T cells in ankylosing spondylitis (dated by TCRdb to about 2017). About the investigation overall: T cell receptor beta repertoires were profiled in healthy donors and ankylosing spondylitis patients so that disease-linked TCR variants could be found. Samples of peripheral blood were taken, and for ankylosing spondylitis patients, synovial fluid was collected as well. In total, the full study cohort was made up of 108 healthy donors and approximately 27 ankylosing spondylitis patients. The study at large found these results: According to the report, matched synovial fluid samples from ankylosing spondylitis patients were significantly enriched for the disease-linked clones. Some motif variants were previously reported in synovial fluid and blood of reactive arthritis patients, suggesting common disease-initiation mechanisms. A CD8+ phenotype was shown by the disease-linked clones, which were found at relatively low frequencies in peripheral blood. Blood from ankylosing spondylitis patients appeared to be characterized by a TCR beta motif made up of under ten highly homologous amino acid variants.

From a lookup of the germline V gene, CDR1 and CDR2 are ENHRY and SYGVKD. The CDR3 holds 14 amino acids from the cysteine to the phenylalanine. The DNA shown is the 42-base CDR3, in frame from base 1. V is reduced by 3 bases and J by 1 base, leaving a spacing of 8 bases between them. Sequencing instrument: Illumina HiSeq 2500. Quantitative 5'-RACE with molecular barcodes was used to prepare TCR beta libraries. Concerning the study's data processing: Disease-linked TCR variants were identified with a new computational method built on a probabilistic model of VDJ rearrangement. Starting from the raw public reads, TCRdb applied fastp trimming at Q25, assembled clones with MiXCR and retained in-frame beta chains. Each record represents a unique CDR3 protein, reported with the most common genes and DNA among its rows. TCRdb, rather than the study authors, made the V and J calls. This sample gives 200,000 or so distinct CDR3 sequences in total; 10% to 15% of them show up just once. The ten largest clonotypes hold 9.5% to 12% of the sample.

Sequenced input: blood, either unsorted or a sorted T cell fraction (not recorded which). The TCR originated in a female donor with ankylosing spondylitis or in good health (not recorded which). The chain employs TRBV10-3 and TRBJ2-3; the D match is possibly TRBD1 or TRBD2, with 5 bases aligned in each. CDR3 region: CAISDRGGTDTQYF. The DNA sequence is TGTGCCATCAGTGACAGAGGGGGCACAGATACGCAGTATTTT.